Reported below is one TCR beta chain. Its antigen remains unknown. The sample originates from a study of T cell repertoires in cytomegalovirus infection. Overall study: HLA-C-restricted CMV epitopes, recently identified, and well-studied HLA-B-restricted ones were used by the study. Shared public TCR beta signatures pointed to both CMV infection and a matching HLA type. Study-wide results and caveats: Dominating the ex vivo response were TCR beta clonotypes that were CMV-specific and HLA-C-restricted. The study identified carriers of CMV plus the relevant HLA from cumulative public TCR beta family frequency.

A single record per CDR3 protein comes from TCRdb applying MiXCR to the reads. Here the sample spans approximately 1,000,000 distinct CDR3 sequences, under 40% being singletons. V dropped 9 bases and J dropped 2; count of bases not matched to a gene: 6. The germline gives CDR1 MNHNY, CDR2 SVGAGI (reference sequence). The CDR3 totals 13 residues. The chain has TRBV6-6 and TRBJ2-5, with 7 bases aligning to TRBD2. The origin of this receptor is a human donor in good health (CMV status not recorded). Some clones in this sample may be carry-over from other donors' samples. The starting material was cultured CD8+ T cells from PBMCs, obtained from culture after CMV antigen stimulation. DNA of the CDR3: TGTGCCAGTCGGCAGCGGGGTCAAGAGACCCAGTACTTC. Its translation is CASRQRGQETQYF.